The clone carrying this TCR beta chain turned up a few times. This record belongs to a study of cytomegalovirus exposure and HLA in healthy donors. Trimming took off 0 bases at V and 0 bases at J, with 8 bases between the two ends. The CDR3 contains 15 residues. Germline V lookup: CDR1 LGHNA, CDR2 YSLEER. The PCR employed 60 Vbeta primers together with 13 Jbeta primers. Measured with immunoSEQ multiplex PCR; TCRdb has only the in-frame clones, and not every one. There are about 130,000 clones in the sample; approximately 80% occur only once, and about 2% lies in the top ten. The V gene is TRBV4-3, the J gene TRBJ1-2; D remains ambiguous. This TCR was recovered from a man younger than 40 in good health and CMV-seronegative. Sequencing was carried out using PBMCs. DNA for the CDR3: TGCGCCAGCAGCCAAGATATGAGTACTAACTATGGCTACACCTTC. Its protein is CASSQDMSTNYGYTF.